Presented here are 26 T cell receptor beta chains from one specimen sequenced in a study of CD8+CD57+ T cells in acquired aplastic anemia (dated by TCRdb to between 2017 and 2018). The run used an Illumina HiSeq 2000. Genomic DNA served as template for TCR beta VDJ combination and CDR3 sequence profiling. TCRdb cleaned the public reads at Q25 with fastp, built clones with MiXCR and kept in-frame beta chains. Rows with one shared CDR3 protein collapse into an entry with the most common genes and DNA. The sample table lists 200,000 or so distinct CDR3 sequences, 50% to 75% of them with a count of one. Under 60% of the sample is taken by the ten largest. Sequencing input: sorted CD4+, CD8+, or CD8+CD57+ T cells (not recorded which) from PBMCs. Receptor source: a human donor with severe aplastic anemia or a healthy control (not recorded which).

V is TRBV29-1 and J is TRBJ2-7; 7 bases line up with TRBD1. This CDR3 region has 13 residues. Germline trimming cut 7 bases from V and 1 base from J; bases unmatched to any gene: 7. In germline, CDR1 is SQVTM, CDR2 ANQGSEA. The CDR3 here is CSATGAPSYEQYF. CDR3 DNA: TGCAGCGCAACAGGGGCCCCTTCCTACGAGCAGTACTTC.

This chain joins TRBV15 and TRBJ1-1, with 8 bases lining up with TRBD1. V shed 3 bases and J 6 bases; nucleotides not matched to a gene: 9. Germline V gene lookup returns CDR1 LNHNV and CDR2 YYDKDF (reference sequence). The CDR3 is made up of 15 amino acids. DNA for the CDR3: TGTGCCACCAGCAGGAAACAGGGGGATTCGGCTGAAGCTTTCTTT. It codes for CATSRKQGDSAEAFF.

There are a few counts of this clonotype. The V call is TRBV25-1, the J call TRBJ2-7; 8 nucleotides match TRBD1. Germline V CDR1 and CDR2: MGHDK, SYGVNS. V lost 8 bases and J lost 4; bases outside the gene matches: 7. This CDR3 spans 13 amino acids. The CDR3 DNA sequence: TGTGCCAGCGCCAACAGGGGGTCTTACGAGCAGTACTTC. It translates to CASANRGSYEQYF.

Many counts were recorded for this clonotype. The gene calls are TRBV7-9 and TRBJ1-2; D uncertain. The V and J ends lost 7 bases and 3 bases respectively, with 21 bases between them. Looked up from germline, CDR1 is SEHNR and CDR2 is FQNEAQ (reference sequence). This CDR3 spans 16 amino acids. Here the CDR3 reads CASIRTQGSGDYGYTF. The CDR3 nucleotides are TGTGCCAGCATTCGAACGCAAGGGAGCGGGGACTATGGCTACACCTTC.

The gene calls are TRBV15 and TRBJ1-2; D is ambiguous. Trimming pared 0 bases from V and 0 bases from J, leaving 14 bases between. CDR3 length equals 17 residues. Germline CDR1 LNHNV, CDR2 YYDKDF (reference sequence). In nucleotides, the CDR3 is TGTGCCACCAGCAGAGATCGAGGGAAGTCCGCTAACTATGGCTACACCTTC. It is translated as CATSRDRGKSANYGYTF.

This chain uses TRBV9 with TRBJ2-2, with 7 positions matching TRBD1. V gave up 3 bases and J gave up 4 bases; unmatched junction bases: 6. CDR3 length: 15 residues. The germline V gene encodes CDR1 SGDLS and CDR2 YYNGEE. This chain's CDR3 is CASSATGVSTGELFF. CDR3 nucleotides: TGTGCCAGCAGCGCCACAGGGGTTAGCACCGGGGAGCTGTTTTTT.

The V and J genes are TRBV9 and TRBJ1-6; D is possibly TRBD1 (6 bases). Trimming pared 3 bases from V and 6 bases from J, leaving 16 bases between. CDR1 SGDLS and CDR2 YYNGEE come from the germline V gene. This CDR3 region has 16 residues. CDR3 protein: CASSAREGETNSPLHF. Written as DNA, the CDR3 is TGTGCCAGCAGCGCCCGAGAGGGGGAAACTAATTCACCCCTCCACTTT.

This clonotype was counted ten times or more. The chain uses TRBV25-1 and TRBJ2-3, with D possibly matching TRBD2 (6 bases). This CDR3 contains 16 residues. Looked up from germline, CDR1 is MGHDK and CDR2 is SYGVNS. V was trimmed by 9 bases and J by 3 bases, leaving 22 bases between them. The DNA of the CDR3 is TGTGCCAGGCAATATCCTGGGACTGACGGAACAGATACGCAGTATTTT. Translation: CARQYPGTDGTDTQYF.

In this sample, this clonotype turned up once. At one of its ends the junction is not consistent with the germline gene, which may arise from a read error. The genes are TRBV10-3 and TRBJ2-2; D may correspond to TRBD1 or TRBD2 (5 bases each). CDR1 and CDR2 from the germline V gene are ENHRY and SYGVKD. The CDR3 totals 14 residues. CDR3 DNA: TGTGCCATCGGTGAGGCCGGGACCACCGGGGAGCTGTTTTTT. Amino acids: CAIGEAGTTGELFF.

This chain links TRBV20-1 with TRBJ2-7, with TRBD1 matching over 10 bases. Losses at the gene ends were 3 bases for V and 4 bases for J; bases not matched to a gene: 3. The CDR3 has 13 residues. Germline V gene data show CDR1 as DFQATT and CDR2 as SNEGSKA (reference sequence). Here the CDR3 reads CSARGTGEYEQYF. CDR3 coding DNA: TGCAGTGCTAGGGGGACAGGGGAGTACGAGCAGTACTTC.

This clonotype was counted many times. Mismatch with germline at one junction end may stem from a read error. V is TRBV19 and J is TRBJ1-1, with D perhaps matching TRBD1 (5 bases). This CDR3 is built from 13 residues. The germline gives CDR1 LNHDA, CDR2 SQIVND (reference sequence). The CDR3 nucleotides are TGTGCCAGTAGTAACCGGGGGGATCCTGTGGGGATCTTT. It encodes CASSNRGDPVGIF.

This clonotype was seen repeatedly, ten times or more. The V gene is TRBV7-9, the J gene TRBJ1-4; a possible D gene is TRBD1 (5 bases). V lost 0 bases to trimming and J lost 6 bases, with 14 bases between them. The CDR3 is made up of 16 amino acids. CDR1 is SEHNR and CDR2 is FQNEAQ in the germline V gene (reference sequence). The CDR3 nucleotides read TGTGCCAGCAGCTTAGCGAGGGCAGGGCGGGATGAAAAACTGTTTTTT. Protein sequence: CASSLARAGRDEKLFF.

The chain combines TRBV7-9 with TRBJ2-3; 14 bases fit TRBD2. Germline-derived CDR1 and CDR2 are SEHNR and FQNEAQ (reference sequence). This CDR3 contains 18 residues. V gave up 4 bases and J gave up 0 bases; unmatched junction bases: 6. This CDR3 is CASSSGTSGRQSTDTQYF. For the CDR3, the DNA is TGTGCCAGCAGCTCCGGGACTAGCGGGAGACAAAGCACAGATACGCAGTATTTT.

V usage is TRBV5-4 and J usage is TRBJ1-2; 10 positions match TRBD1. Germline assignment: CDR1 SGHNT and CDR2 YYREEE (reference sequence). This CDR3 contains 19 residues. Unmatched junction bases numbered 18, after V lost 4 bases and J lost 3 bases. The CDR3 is CASSNPGQGWTGKDYGYTF. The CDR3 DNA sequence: TGTGCCAGCAGCAATCCGGGACAGGGGTGGACAGGGAAGGACTATGGCTACACCTTC.

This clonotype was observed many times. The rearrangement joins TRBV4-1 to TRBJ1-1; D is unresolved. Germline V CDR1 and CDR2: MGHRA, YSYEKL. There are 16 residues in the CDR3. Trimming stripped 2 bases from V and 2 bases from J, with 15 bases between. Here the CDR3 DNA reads TGCGCCAGCAGCCAAACTAACGATTGGGGAAACACTGAAGCTTTCTTT. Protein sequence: CASSQTNDWGNTEAFF.

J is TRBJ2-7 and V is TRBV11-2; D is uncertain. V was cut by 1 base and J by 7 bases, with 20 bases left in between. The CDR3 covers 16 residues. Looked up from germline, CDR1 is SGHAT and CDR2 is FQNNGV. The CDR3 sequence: CASSLALGRWIEEQYF. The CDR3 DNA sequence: TGTGCCAGCAGCTTAGCGCTCGGGCGTTGGATTGAGGAGCAGTACTTC.

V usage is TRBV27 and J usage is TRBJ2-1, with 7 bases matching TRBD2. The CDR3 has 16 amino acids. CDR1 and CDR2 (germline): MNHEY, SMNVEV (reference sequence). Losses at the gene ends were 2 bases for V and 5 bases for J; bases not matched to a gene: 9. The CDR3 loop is CASSLPLGGGHNEQFF. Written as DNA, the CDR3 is TGTGCCAGCAGTTTACCCCTGGGGGGGGGACACAATGAGCAGTTCTTC.

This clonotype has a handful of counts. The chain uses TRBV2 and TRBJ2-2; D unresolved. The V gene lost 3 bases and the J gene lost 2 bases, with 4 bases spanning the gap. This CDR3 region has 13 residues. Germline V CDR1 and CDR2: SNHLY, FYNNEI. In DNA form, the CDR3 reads TGTGCCAGCAGTGAGGGTAACACCGGGGAGCTGTTTTTT. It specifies CASSEGNTGELFF.

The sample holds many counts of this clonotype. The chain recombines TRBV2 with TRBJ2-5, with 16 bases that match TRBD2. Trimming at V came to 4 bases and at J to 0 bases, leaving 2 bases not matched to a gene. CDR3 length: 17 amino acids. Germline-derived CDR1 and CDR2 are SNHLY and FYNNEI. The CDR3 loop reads CASSGGTSGGDQETQYF. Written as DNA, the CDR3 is TGTGCCAGCAGTGGTGGGACTAGCGGGGGGGACCAAGAGACCCAGTACTTC. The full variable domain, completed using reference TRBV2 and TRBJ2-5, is EPEVTQTPSHQVTQMGQEVILRCVPISNHLYFYWYRQILGQKVEFLVSFYNNEISEKSEIFDDQFSVERPDGSNFTLKIRSTKLEDSAMYFCASSGGTSGGDQETQYFGPGTRLLVL.

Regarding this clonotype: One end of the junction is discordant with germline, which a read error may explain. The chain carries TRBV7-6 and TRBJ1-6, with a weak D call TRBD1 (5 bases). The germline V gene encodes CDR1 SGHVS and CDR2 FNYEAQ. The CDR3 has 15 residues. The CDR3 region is CASSLEGEMNSPLHF. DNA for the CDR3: TGCGCCAGCAGCTTGGAAGGGGAGATGAATTCACCCCTCCACTTT.

CDR3 bases: TGCAGCGTCCTGCCGGGACAAGGACGGGGCTACACCTTC. This translates into CSVLPGQGRGYTF. The chain links TRBV29-1 to TRBJ1-2; D may be TRBD1 (6 bases). V was trimmed by 6 bases and J by 8 bases, leaving 19 bases between them. There are 13 residues in the CDR3. Germline lookup yields CDR1 SQVTM and CDR2 ANQGSEA.

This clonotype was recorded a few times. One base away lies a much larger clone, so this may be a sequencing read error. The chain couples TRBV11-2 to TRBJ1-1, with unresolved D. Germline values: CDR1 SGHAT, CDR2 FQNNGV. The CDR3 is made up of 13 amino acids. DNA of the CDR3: TGTGCCAGCAGCTTAGAGATTAACATTGAAGCTTTCTTT. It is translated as CASSLEINIEAFF.

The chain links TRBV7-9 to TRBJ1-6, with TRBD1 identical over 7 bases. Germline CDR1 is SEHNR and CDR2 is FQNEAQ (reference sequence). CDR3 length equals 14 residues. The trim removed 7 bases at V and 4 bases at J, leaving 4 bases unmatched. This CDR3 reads CASTSGQYNSPLHF. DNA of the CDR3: TGTGCCAGCACCTCGGGACAGTATAATTCACCCCTCCACTTT.

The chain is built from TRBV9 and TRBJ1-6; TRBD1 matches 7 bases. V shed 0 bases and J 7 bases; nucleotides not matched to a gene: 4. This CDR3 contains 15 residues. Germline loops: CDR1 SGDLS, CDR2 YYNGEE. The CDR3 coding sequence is TGTGCCAGCAGCGTAGAGGGACAGCCGAATTCACCCCTCCACTTT. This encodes CASSVEGQPNSPLHF.

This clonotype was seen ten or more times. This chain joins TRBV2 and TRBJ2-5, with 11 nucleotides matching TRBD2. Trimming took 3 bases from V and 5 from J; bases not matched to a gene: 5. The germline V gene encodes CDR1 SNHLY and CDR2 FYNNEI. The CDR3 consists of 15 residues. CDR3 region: CASSDLAGGGETQYF. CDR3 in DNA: TGTGCCAGCAGTGATCTAGCGGGGGGAGGGGAGACCCAGTACTTC.

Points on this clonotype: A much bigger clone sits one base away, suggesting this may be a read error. CDR3 sequence reads: CAISWAGGQPQHF. CDR3 in DNA: TGTGCCATCAGTTGGGCGGGGGGTCAGCCCCAGCATTTT. The chain is built from TRBV10-3 and TRBJ1-5, with D possibly TRBD1 on 5 matching bases. The CDR3 covers 13 residues. The ends were cut back, 5 bases at V and 6 bases at J, with 11 bases in the middle. The V gene's germline CDR1 is ENHRY and CDR2 SYGVKD.